A selection of T cell receptor beta chains follows, all from one sample in a study of STAT5B mutations in CD4+ large granular lymphocyte leukemia. Libraries were prepared by immunoSEQ multiplex PCR; TCRdb keeps only in-frame clonotypes and omits some of them. The sample has 35,000 or so clones, 69% seen once. Sequencing was carried out using CD4+ T cells from blood buffy coats. The receptors here all came from a human donor in good health. CDR3s include the opening cysteine and the closing phenylalanine or tryptophan. The D gene is left open where the match is weak. The size field is filled for only some rows; it gives once, few, many or a size class.

V,size,D,J,DNA,CDR3
TRBV7-9,.,.,TRBJ2-1,TGTGCCAGCAGTTCCCAGGGGTTGGAGCAGTTCTTC,CASSSQGLEQFF
TRBV20-1,.,.,TRBJ2-5,TGCAGTGTCTTTCCGGAAGAGACCCAGTACTTC,CSVFPEETQYF
TRBV9,.,TRBD1,TRBJ1-2,TGTGCCAGCAGCGGTACAGGGGGCGCGAGGTCTGACTATGGCTACACCTTC,CASSGTGGARSDYGYTF
TRBV25-1,.,.,TRBJ2-7,TGTGCCAGCAGTGACACAGGGTCGATCTACGAGCAGTACTTC,CASSDTGSIYEQYF
TRBV5-1,once,.,TRBJ1-6,TGCGCCAGCAGCCCGGAGGTAGGGGGCTCCTATAATTCACCCCTCCACTTT,CASSPEVGGSYNSPLHF
TRBV7-7,.,.,TRBJ2-5,TGTGCTAGCAGCTTAGCCCTCAGAGAGACCCAGTACTTC,CASSLALRETQYF
TRBV7-2,.,.,TRBJ1-5,TGTGCCAGCAGCTTAGCCCACCTTAGCAATCAGCCCCAGCATTTT,CASSLAHLSNQPQHF
TRBV6-1,.,TRBD1,TRBJ1-1,TGTGCCAGCAGTGAATGGACAGGGTACACTGAAGCTTTCTTT,CASSEWTGYTEAFF
TRBV5-4,.,TRBD1,TRBJ1-3,TGTGCCAGCAGCTTGGACAGGGGGCAACTCTCTGGAAACACCATATATTTT,CASSLDRGQLSGNTIYF
TRBV9,.,.,TRBJ1-6,TGTGCCAGCAGCGTTATGGATAATTCACCCCTCCACTTT,CASSVMDNSPLHF
TRBV5-1,.,.,TRBJ2-7,TGCGCCAGCAGCTTGGCAGCTACCTACGAGCAGTACTTC,CASSLAATYEQYF
TRBV6-5,.,TRBD1,TRBJ1-2,TGTGCCAGCAGTTACGGAGGGGGCGGCTATGGCTACACCTTC,CASSYGGGGYGYTF
TRBV30,.,.,TRBJ2-7,TGTGCCTGGAGTAAGGAGGACGAGCAGTACTTC,CAWSKEDEQYF
TRBV7-2,.,.,TRBJ2-2,TGTGCCAGCAGCCATATACGGTTCACCGGGGAGCTGTTTTTT,CASSHIRFTGELFF
TRBV18,.,TRBD1,TRBJ1-1,TGTGCCAGCTCGCAGGGACAGTTGAACACTGAAGCTTTCTTT,CASSQGQLNTEAFF
TRBV5-4,.,TRBD1,TRBJ2-1,TGTGCCAGCAGCACCGGGACAGGGCTCTACAATGAGCAGTTCTTC,CASSTGTGLYNEQFF
TRBV28,.,.,TRBJ1-2,TGTGCCAGCAGTCGTAGTGGGCCGGCCTACTATGGCTACACCTTC,CASSRSGPAYYGYTF
TRBV19,.,TRBD1,TRBJ1-6,TGTGCCAGTAGATCGCCAGGGGGGAATTCACCCCTCCACTTT,CASRSPGGNSPLHF
TRBV28,.,TRBD1,TRBJ1-5,TGTGCCAGCAGGGGTGGGGGACAGGGGGCCTATCAGCCCCAGCATTTT,CASRGGGQGAYQPQHF
TRBV7-2,few,.,TRBJ1-6,TGTGCCAGCGACCAGGGAGGTTCACCCCTCCACTTT,CASDQGGSPLHF
TRBV5-1,once,.,TRBJ2-7,TGCGCCAGCAGCGCAACAGGGACCTACGAGCAGTACTTC,CASSATGTYEQYF
TRBV9,.,.,TRBJ1-4,TGTGCCAGCAGCGTCCACGGGACGGATAATGAAAAACTGTTTTTT,CASSVHGTDNEKLFF
TRBV29-1,.,.,TRBJ2-5,TGCAGCGTAAAACAGGGCTGGAAGACCCAGTACTTC,CSVKQGWKTQYF
TRBV5-1,.,TRBD2,TRBJ2-5,TGCGCCAGCAGCTTGGGGCTAGCGGGGGGGCTGGAGACCCAGTACTTC,CASSLGLAGGLETQYF
TRBV5-1,.,.,TRBJ2-1,TGCGCCAGCAGGACAGCGAATGAGCAGTTCTTC,CASRTANEQFF
TRBV2,.,.,TRBJ1-3,TGTGCCAGCAGCAAAGGGGAATACTCTGGAAACACCATATATTTT,CASSKGEYSGNTIYF
TRBV18,.,TRBD1,TRBJ1-1,TGTGCCAGCTCGCAGGACAGGGCGAACACTGAAGCTTTCTTT,CASSQDRANTEAFF
TRBV4-2,.,TRBD1,TRBJ1-2,TGTGCCAGCAGCCAAGATGTACAGGGGCCCTGGGGCTACACCTTC,CASSQDVQGPWGYTF
TRBV7-9,.,TRBD1,TRBJ1-2,TGTGCCAGCAGCTCATCCGACAGGGGTGGCTATGGCTACACCTTC,CASSSSDRGGYGYTF
TRBV7-8,few,.,TRBJ1-5,TGTGCCAGCAGCTTATGGACAGAAAGCAATCAGCCCCAGCATTTT,CASSLWTESNQPQHF
TRBV30,.,.,TRBJ2-2,TGTGCCTGGAGTGCAATCACGACGGGTACCGGGGAGCTGTTTTTT,CAWSAITTGTGELFF
TRBV4-3,.,.,TRBJ1-2,TGCGCCAGCAGCCAAGATACGGGGTCGGGTGGCTACACCTTC,CASSQDTGSGGYTF
TRBV30,.,.,TRBJ2-5,TGTGCCTGGGGCTTCGGGGGTATCCAAGAGACCCAGTACTTC,CAWGFGGIQETQYF
TRBV7-9,.,.,TRBJ1-6,TGTGCCAGCAGTTGGGACCTTTCACCCCTCCACTTT,CASSWDLSPLHF
TRBV27,few,.,TRBJ1-6,TGTGCCAGCAGTTTAAGACGGGGGAATTCACCCCTCCACTTT,CASSLRRGNSPLHF
TRBV5-6,few,.,TRBJ1-5,TGTGCCAGCAGCTTGCCGGGGACGGAGCAGCCCCAGCATTTT,CASSLPGTEQPQHF
TRBV25-1,few,.,TRBJ1-4,TGTGCCAGCAGTGAATTTATGGGGGAAAAACTGTTTTTT,CASSEFMGEKLFF
TRBV20-1,.,.,TRBJ2-5,TGCAGTGCTGGGGAAGAGACCCAGTACTTC,CSAGEETQYF
TRBV10-3,.,TRBD2,TRBJ2-3,TGTGCCATCCGTGGCCGACTAGCGGGGGGGCCTGAAGATACGCAGTATTTT,CAIRGRLAGGPEDTQYF
TRBV5-4,.,.,TRBJ1-6,TGTGCCAGCAGCTCCCAACCCCGACAGGATAATTCACCCCTCCACTTT,CASSSQPRQDNSPLHF
TRBV5-4,once,.,TRBJ2-2,TGTGCCAGCAGCTGGTGGGGGGGCCGGGGGACCGGGGAGCTGTTTTTT,CASSWWGGRGTGELFF